These 13 T cell receptor beta chains came from one sample sequenced in a study of CD8 T cells in Susac syndrome. A quantity of about 0.45 to 1 ug RNA underwent reverse transcription using random hexamers. Using its own MiXCR run on the immunoSEQ multiplex PCR reads, TCRdb lists one record per CDR3 protein. The sample comprises approximately 160,000 distinct CDR3 sequences, 90% to 97% of which are singletons, and 0.1% to 0.15% rests with the top ten. The sequencing sample was made of CD4+ T cells from PBMCs. The receptors derive from a human donor with Susac syndrome.

V and J are TRBV2 and TRBJ1-1, with D possibly matching TRBD1 (6 bases). This CDR3 has 15 residues. V was shortened by 0 bases and J by 1 base, with 9 bases between the two germline ends. Germline V lookup: CDR1 SNHLY, CDR2 FYNNEI. In nucleotides, the CDR3 is TGTGCCAGCAGTGAAGCCGACAGGCGGAACACTGAAGCTTTCTTT. Encoded protein: CASSEADRRNTEAFF.

The V and J genes are TRBV20-1 and TRBJ2-1; D ambiguous. The V end was cut by 4 bases, the J end by 4 bases, with 8 bases between. The CDR3 runs to 12 residues. Germline CDR1 and CDR2: DFQATT and SNEGSKA (reference sequence). The CDR3 spells CSAKDGYNEQFF. The CDR3 DNA sequence: TGCAGTGCTAAGGACGGGTACAATGAGCAGTTCTTC.

The chain is built from TRBV5-1 and TRBJ2-5; D remains unclear. V was cut by 4 bases and J by 1 base, with 8 bases left in between. The CDR3 loop spans 13 amino acids. CDR1 is SGHRS and CDR2 is YFSETQ in the germline V gene. DNA of the CDR3: TGCGCCAGCAGCACCACCCTCCAAGAGACCCAGTACTTC. It codes for CASSTTLQETQYF.

The genes are TRBV5-1 and TRBJ2-3; D is perhaps TRBD1 (7 bases). V lost 4 bases, J lost 4 bases, and 13 bases lay in between. The CDR3 spans 14 residues. Germline-derived CDR1 and CDR2 are SGHRS and YFSETQ. CDR3 loop: CASSPGGGPDTQYF. For the CDR3, the DNA is TGCGCCAGCAGCCCAGGGGGAGGTCCAGATACGCAGTATTTT.

This clonotype was observed once. The chain joins TRBV28 to TRBJ2-5; 7 bases match TRBD2. This CDR3 region has 15 residues. V was clipped by 3 bases and J by 2 bases; unmatched bases: 6. Germline V gene data show CDR1 as MDHEN and CDR2 as SYDVKM. CDR3 DNA: TGTGCCAGCAGTTTCCGGGACTATGGACAAGAGACCCAGTACTTC. Encoded protein: CASSFRDYGQETQYF.

This chain uses TRBV7-2 with TRBJ1-1; TRBD1 aligns across 7 bases. This CDR3 has 14 amino acids. V was pared by 4 bases and J by 5 bases, with 7 bases of the junction left unmatched. Germline CDR1 SGHTA, CDR2 FQGNSA. CDR3 DNA sequence: TGTGCCAGCAGCTCATACAGGGGTGGGACTGAAGCTTTCTTT. It specifies CASSSYRGGTEAFF. The variable domain in full, completed from reference TRBV7-2 and TRBJ1-1, reads GAGVSQSPSNKVTEKGKDVELRCDPISGHTALYWYRQSLGQGLEFLIYFQGNSAPDKSGLPSDRFSAERTGGSVSTLTIQRTQQEDSAVYLCASSSYRGGTEAFFGQGTRLTVV.

The genes are TRBV3-1 and TRBJ2-7; a weak D match, TRBD1 (5 bases). In germline, CDR1 is LGHDT, CDR2 YNNKEL (reference sequence). Trimming cost V 4 bases and J 2 bases, with 12 bases left between them. This CDR3 has 14 residues. The CDR3 loop is CASSRQPQTYEQYF. CDR3 sequence (DNA): TGTGCCAGCAGCCGACAGCCACAAACCTACGAGCAGTACTTC.

CDR3 in amino acids: CSALAGGGELFF. Here the CDR3 DNA reads TGCAGTGCCCTAGCGGGTGGCGGGGAGCTGTTTTTT. The chain employs TRBV20-1 and TRBJ2-2; TRBD2 aligns across 8 bases. The CDR3 is 12 residues long. Germline V lookup: CDR1 DFQATT, CDR2 SNEGSKA (reference sequence). V lost 6 bases and J lost 7; bases outside the gene matches: 4.

The genes are TRBV29-1 and TRBJ2-3; possibly TRBD2 for D (6 bases). Looked up from germline, CDR1 is SQVTM and CDR2 is ANQGSEA. Trimming took 3 bases from V and 2 from J, leaving 9 bases between them. CDR3 length: 13 residues. CDR3 in DNA: TGCAGCGTTGACGGGGGTCTCACAGATACGCAGTATTTT. This translates into CSVDGGLTDTQYF.

The rearrangement uses TRBV20-1 and TRBJ1-1; a weak D match, TRBD1 (5 bases). Germline V gene data show CDR1 as DFQATT and CDR2 as SNEGSKA (reference sequence). V was shortened by 5 bases and J by 3 bases, with 16 bases between the two germline ends. CDR3 size: 14 residues. CDR3 DNA sequence: TGCAGTGCTCGGGGGACCCGCCAGGACACTGAAGCTTTCTTT. It yields the protein CSARGTRQDTEAFF.

This sequence joins TRBV16 and TRBJ2-7; D is possibly TRBD1 (6 bases). Germline-derived CDR1 and CDR2 are KGHSY and FQNENV. V was shortened by 3 bases and J by 3 bases, with 6 bases between the two germline ends. The CDR3 length is 12 residues. CDR3 amino acids: CASSQDSYEQYF. The CDR3 bases are TGTGCCAGCAGCCAGGACAGCTACGAGCAGTACTTC.

The chain couples TRBV20-1 to TRBJ2-1, with 8 nucleotides matching TRBD1. Germline V gene sequence: CDR1 DFQATT, CDR2 SNEGSKA (reference sequence). The J segment lost 2 bases and the V segment lost 4 bases, leaving 4 bases of the junction unmatched. The CDR3 has 14 residues. CDR3 in DNA: TGCAGTGCTACAGGGGGCAGCGCCTACAATGAGCAGTTCTTC. Protein: CSATGGSAYNEQFF.

The rearrangement uses TRBV4-3 and TRBJ1-1, with D uncertain. Germline-derived CDR1 and CDR2 are LGHNA and YSLEER. This CDR3 spans 16 amino acids. Between the trimmed V and J ends, which lost 1 base and 1 base, there was a span of 13 bases. The CDR3 sequence: CASSQGLGSGNTEAFF. The CDR3 DNA sequence: TGCGCCAGCAGCCAAGGTCTGGGTTCGGGGAACACTGAAGCTTTCTTT.